Each of the 2 T cell receptor beta chains below was sequenced from the same sample in a study of T cell repertoires in cytomegalovirus infection. MiXCR, run by TCRdb on the reads, gives a single entry per CDR3 protein. This table holds almost 550,000 distinct CDR3 sequences, approximately 16% found once. The sequenced material came from CD8+ T cells from PBMCs. The receptors were sampled from a human donor in good health (CMV status not recorded). Some clones in this sample may be carry-over from other donors' samples.

This chain connects TRBV6-5 to TRBJ2-7; 10 bases line up with TRBD1. V trimming: 2 bases; J trimming: 3 bases; junction bases outside the gene matches: 4. Germline values: CDR1 MNHEY, CDR2 SVGAGI. The CDR3 consists of 15 residues. The CDR3 DNA reads TGTGCCAGCAGTTACCGGGACAGGGGAGGCTACGAGCAGTACTTC. Translation: CASSYRDRGGYEQYF.

This clonotype was counted ten times or more. This sequence joins TRBV7-9 and TRBJ1-4; D is perhaps TRBD1 (6 bases). CDR3 size: 11 residues. Germline V gives CDR1 SEHNR, CDR2 FQNEAQ (reference sequence). The V end lost 6 bases, the J end lost 14 bases, and 13 bases lay between the germline ends. The CDR3: CASRTQGQLFF. In DNA form, the CDR3 reads TGTGCCAGCAGGACACAGGGTCAGCTGTTTTTT. The complete variable domain, with remaining parts taken from reference TRBV7-9 and TRBJ1-4, reads DTGVSQNPRHKITKRGQNVTFRCDPISEHNRLYWYRQTLGQGPEFLTYFQNEAQLEKSRLLSDRFSAERPKGSFSTLEIQRTEQGDSAMYLCASRTQGQLFFGSGTQLSVL.